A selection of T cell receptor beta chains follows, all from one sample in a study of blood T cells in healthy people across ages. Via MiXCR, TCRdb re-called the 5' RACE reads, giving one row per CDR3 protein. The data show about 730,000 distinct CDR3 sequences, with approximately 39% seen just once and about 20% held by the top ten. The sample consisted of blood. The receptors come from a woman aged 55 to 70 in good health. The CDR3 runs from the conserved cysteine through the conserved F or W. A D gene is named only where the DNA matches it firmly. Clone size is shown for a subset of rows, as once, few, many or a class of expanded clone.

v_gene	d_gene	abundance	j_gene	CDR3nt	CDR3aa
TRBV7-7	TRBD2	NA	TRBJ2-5	TGTGCCAGCAGTGTCCTGGGCGGGGGGGCTAGAGAGACCCAGTACTTC	CASSVLGGGARETQYF
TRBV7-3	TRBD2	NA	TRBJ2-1	TGTGCCAGCAGCTTAGGGACTAGTCCTAATGAGCAGTTCTTC	CASSLGTSPNEQFF
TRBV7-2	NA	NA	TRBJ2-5	TGTGCCAGCAGCTCACAAACAGTATATGAGCAGTACTTC	CASSSQTVYEQYF
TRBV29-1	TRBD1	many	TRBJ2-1	TGCAGCGCGTCGCCCGGGACAGGGGGTTACAATGAGCAGTTCTTC	CSASPGTGGYNEQFF
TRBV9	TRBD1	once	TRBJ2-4	TGTGCCAGCAGTCGGAACCGACAGGGAGCCAAAAACATTCAGTACTTC	CASSRNRQGAKNIQYF
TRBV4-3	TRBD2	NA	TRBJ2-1	TGCGCCAGCAGCCAGCAACCGGGACTAGCTGAAAATGAGCAGTTCTTC	CASSQQPGLAENEQFF
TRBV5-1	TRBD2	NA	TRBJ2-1	TGCGCCAGCAGCTTAACCCTAGCGGGGGCGATACAGTTCTTC	CASSLTLAGAIQFF
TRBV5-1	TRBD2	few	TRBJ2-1	TGCGCCAGCAGCTTGATTGGGGAGGGCCGTAATGAGCAGTTCTTC	CASSLIGEGRNEQFF
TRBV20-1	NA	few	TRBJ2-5	TGCAGTGCTAGAATCGAGACAGGATCCTCGGGGACCCAGTACTTC	CSARIETGSSGTQYF
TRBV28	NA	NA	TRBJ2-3	TGTGCCAGCAGTTTGCGGCGCGGGGTAGAAACAGATACGCAGTATTTT	CASSLRRGVETDTQYF
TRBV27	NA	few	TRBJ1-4	TGTGCCAGCAGGACCGGGGGGGCCCACCCTAATGAAAAACTGTTTTTT	CASRTGGAHPNEKLFF
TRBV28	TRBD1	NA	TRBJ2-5	TGCGCCAGCAGGCCTCCGGGACAGGGAGTCCGGGGGACCCAGTACTTC	CASRPPGQGVRGTQYF
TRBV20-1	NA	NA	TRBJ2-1	TGCAGTGCTAGAGATTTCGGCGGGAAAAGAGGCAATGAGCAGTTCTTC	CSARDFGGKRGNEQFF
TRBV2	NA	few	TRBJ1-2	TGTGCCAGCAGGGAGGTGGACTATGGCTACACCTTC	CASREVDYGYTF
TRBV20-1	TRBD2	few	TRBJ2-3	TGCAGTGCTAGAATTATTAGCGGGGACTCGTACCTCACAGATACGCAGTATTTT	CSARIISGDSYLTDTQYF
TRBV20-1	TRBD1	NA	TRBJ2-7	TGCAGTGCTGCACCGGGACAGTTCTACGAGCAGTACTTC	CSAAPGQFYEQYF
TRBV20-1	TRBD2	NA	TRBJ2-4	TGCAGTGCTAGGACTAGCGGGGACACTTTGTACTTC	CSARTSGDTLYF
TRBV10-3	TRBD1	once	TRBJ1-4	TGTGCCATCAGTGATGGGACAGGGGACGAAAAACTGTTTTTT	CAISDGTGDEKLFF
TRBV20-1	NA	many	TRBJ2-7	TGCAGTGCTAGATGGGACGAGCAGTACTTC	CSARWDEQYF
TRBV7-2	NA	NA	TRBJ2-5	TGTGCCAGCAGCAGGCGTTCGGGGGGCGCAGAGACCCAGTACTTC	CASSRRSGGAETQYF
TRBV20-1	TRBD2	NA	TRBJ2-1	TGCAGTGCTAGAGATAGGCTAGCGGGACCTGACAATGAGCAGTTCTTC	CSARDRLAGPDNEQFF
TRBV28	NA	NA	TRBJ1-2	TGTGCCAGCAGTTTAGGTGGGGCAGGGTCTGTCCATGGCTACACCTTC	CASSLGGAGSVHGYTF
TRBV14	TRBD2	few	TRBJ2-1	TGTGCCAGCAGCCGACTAGCGGGAGACAATGAGCAGTTCTTC	CASSRLAGDNEQFF
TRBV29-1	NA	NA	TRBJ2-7	TGCAGCATCCGGGACGGCCCCTACGAGCAGTACTTC	CSIRDGPYEQYF
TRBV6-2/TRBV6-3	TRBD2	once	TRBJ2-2	TGTGCCAGCCGTAGCGGGGGGGTTCGAACCGGGGAGCTGTTTTTT	CASRSGGVRTGELFF
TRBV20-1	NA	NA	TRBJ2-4	TGCAGTGCCCCCGGGCAGGGCGATAGCAACATTCAGTACTTC	CSAPGQGDSNIQYF
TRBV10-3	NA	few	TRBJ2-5	TGTGCCATCAGTGAGCCCTCTTGGGGACCCGCGGAGACCCAGTACTTC	CAISEPSWGPAETQYF
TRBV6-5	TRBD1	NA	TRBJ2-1	TGTGCCAGCAGTTACTCGATAGCCCGGGACAGGGACTACAATGAGCAGTTCTTC	CASSYSIARDRDYNEQFF
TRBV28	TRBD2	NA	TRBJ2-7	TGTGCCAGCACCACGGGGAGGGGTTACGAGCAGTACTTC	CASTTGRGYEQYF
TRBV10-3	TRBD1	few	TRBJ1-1	TGTGCCATCAGTGAGTCTGGTCAGGGGGCGAACACTGAAGCTTTCTTT	CAISESGQGANTEAFF
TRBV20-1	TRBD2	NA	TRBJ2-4	TGCAGTGCTACCAAACTAGCGGGGGGCTTGGGCGGCATTCAGTACTTC	CSATKLAGGLGGIQYF
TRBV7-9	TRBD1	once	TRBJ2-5	TGTGCCAGCAGCTTGGACAGGGTTAGCGAGACCCAGTACTTC	CASSLDRVSETQYF
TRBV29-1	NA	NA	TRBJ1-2	TGCAGCGTGTCCTTAACAGGGAAAGGCTATGGCTACACCTTC	CSVSLTGKGYGYTF
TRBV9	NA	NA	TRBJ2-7	TGTGCCAGCAGCGTATTCCTTGGGAATGAGCAGTACTTC	CASSVFLGNEQYF
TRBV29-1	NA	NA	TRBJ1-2	TGCAGCGTTGAGGTCGGGCAGGGCTATGGCTACACCTTC	CSVEVGQGYGYTF
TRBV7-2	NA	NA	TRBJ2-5	TGTGCCAGCAGCTTAAATTCGATCCAAGAGACCCAGTACTTC	CASSLNSIQETQYF
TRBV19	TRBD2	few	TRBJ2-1	TGTGCCAGTAGTACGACTAGCGGGAGTGCCTACAATGAGCAGTTCTTC	CASSTTSGSAYNEQFF
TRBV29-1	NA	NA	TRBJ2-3	TGCAGCGTCGGGTTGACAGGTACCAGCACAGATACGCAGTATTTT	CSVGLTGTSTDTQYF
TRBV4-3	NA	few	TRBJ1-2	TGCGCCAGCAGCCAAGATCTCCAGGCCAATGGCTACACCTTC	CASSQDLQANGYTF
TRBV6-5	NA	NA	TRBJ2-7	TGTGCCGGCAGTTACTCAGGAGTTGCCGCTTACGAGCAGTACTTC	CAGSYSGVAAYEQYF
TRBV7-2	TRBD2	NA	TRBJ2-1	TGTGCCAGCAGCTTCCCTCATCCGGAGAGCGGGGGGCCCAATGAGCAGTTCTTC	CASSFPHPESGGPNEQFF
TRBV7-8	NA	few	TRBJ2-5	TGTGCCAGCAGCCTAGCAGGGGGGGCCGAGACCCAGTACTTC	CASSLAGGAETQYF
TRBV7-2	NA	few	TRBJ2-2	TGTGCCAGCAGCTTAGGGGTGATCGGGGAGCTGTTTTTT	CASSLGVIGELFF
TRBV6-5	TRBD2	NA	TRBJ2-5	TGTGCCAGCAGCGGGAGGAGAGAGGAGACCCAGTACTTC	CASSGRREETQYF
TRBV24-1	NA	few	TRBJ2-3	TGTGCCACCAGTGATCCCCATCGAGAAGTCACAGATACGCAGTATTTT	CATSDPHREVTDTQYF
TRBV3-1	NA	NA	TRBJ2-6	TGTGCCAGCAGCCCCCAGGGACATTTCTCTGGGGTCAACGTCCTGACTTTC	CASSPQGHFSGVNVLTF